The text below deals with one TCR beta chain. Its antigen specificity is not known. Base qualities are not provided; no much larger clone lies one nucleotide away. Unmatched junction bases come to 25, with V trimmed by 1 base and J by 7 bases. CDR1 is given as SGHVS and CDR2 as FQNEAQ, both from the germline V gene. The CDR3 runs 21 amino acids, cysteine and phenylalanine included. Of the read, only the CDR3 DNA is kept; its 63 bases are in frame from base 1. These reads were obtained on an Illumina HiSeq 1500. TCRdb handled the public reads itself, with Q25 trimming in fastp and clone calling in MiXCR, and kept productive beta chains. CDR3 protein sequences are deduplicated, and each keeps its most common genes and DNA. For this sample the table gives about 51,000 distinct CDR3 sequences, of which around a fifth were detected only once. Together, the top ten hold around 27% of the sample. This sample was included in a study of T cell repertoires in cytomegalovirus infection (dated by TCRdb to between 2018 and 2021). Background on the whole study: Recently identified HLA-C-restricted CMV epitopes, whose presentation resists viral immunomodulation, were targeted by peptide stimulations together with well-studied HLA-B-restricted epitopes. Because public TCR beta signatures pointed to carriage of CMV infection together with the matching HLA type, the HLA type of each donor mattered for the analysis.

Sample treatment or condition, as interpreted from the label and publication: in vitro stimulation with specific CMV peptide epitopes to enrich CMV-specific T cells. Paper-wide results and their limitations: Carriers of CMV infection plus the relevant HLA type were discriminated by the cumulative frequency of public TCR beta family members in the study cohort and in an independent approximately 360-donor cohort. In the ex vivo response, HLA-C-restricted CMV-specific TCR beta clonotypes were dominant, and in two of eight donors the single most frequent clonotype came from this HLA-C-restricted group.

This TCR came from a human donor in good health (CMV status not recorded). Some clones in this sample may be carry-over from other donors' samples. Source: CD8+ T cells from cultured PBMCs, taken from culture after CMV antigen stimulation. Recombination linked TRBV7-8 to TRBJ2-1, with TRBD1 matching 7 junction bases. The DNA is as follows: TGTGCCAGCAGCTTAGTCCTAGGGGGCGTAGTAGGATCCTTCCCTTGGAATGAGCAGTTCTTC. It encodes CASSLVLGGVVGSFPWNEQFF.